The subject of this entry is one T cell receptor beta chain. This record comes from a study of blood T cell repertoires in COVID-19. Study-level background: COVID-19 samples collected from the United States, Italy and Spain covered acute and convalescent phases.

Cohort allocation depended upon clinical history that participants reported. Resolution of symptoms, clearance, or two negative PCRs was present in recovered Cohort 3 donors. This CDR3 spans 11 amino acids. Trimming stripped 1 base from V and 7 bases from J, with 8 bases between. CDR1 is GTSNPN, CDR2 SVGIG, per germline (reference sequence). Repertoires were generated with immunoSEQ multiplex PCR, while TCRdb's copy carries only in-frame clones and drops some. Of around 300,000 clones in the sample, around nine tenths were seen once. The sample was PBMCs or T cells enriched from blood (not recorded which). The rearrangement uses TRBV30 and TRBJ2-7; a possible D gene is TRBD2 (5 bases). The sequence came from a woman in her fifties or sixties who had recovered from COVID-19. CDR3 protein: CAWSAPGEQYF. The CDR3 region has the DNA TGTGCCTGGAGTGCCCCGGGGGAGCAGTACTTC.